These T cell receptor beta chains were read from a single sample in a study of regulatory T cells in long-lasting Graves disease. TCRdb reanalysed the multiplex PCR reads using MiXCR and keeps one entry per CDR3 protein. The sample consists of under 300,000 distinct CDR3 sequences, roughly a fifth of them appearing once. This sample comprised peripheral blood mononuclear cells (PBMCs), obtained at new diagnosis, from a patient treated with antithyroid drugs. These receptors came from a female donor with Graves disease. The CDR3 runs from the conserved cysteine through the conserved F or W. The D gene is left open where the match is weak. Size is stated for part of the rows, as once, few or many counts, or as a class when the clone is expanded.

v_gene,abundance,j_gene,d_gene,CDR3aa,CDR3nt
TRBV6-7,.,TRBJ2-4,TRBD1,CASSYSAGGLSKNIQYF,TGTGCCAGCAGTTACTCGGCAGGGGGCTTGTCCAAAAACATTCAGTACTTC
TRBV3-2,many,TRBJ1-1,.,CASSLGQVSEAFF,TGTGCCAGCAGCCTGGGACAGGTGTCTGAAGCTTTCTTT
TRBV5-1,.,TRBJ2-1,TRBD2,CASSLALAGMINEQFF,TGCGCCAGCAGCTTGGCCCTAGCGGGAATGATCAATGAGCAGTTCTTC
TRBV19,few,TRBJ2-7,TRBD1,CASSNRRQGLGEQYF,TGTGCCAGTAGTAACCGACGACAGGGATTGGGCGAGCAGTACTTC
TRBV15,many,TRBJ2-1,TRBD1,CATSLDRGNYNEQFF,TGTGCCACCAGCTTAGACAGGGGGAACTACAATGAGCAGTTCTTC
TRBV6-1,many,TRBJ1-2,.,CASRDRDGYTF,TGTGCCAGCAGGGACAGAGATGGCTACACCTTC
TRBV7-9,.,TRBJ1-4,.,CASSLEGGARVLFF,TGTGCCAGCAGCTTGGAGGGTGGTGCCAGGGTCCTGTTTTTT
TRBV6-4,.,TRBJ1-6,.,CATRPDHNSPLHF,TGTGCCACCCGACCTGATCATAATTCACCCCTCCACTTT
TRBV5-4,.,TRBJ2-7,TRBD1,CASSFRDRGSGEQYF,TGTGCCAGCAGCTTCCGGGACAGGGGTTCGGGCGAGCAGTACTTC
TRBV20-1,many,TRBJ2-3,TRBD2,CSARDLAGGPDTQYF,TGCAGTGCTAGAGATCTCGCGGGGGGGCCAGATACGCAGTATTTT
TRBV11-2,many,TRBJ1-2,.,CASSLLDGPERNNYGYTF,TGTGCCAGCAGCTTATTAGACGGACCGGAGCGAAATAACTATGGCTACACCTTC
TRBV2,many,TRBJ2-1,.,CASSGLVAMNNEQFF,TGTGCCAGCAGTGGTTTGGTAGCGATGAACAATGAGCAGTTCTTC
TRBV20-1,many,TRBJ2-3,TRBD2,CSASPLGEGPDTQYF,TGCAGTGCTAGCCCCTTGGGGGAGGGACCAGATACGCAGTATTTT
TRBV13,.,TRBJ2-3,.,CASSLVRGLGDTQYF,TGTGCCAGCAGCTTAGTAAGGGGGTTAGGAGATACGCAGTATTTT
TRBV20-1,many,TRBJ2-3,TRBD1,CSAGTGVTDTQYF,TGCAGTGCCGGGACAGGTGTCACAGATACGCAGTATTTT
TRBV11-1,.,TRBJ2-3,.,CASSGGYRADTQYF,TGTGCCAGCAGTGGCGGATACAGGGCAGATACGCAGTATTTT
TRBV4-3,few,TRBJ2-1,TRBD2,CASSPSFGGRARLDEQFF,TGCGCCAGCAGCCCGTCGTTCGGCGGGAGGGCCAGGTTGGATGAGCAGTTCTTC
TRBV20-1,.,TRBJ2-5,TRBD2,CSARVPSSRGGRETQYF,TGCAGTGCTAGAGTTCCCAGTTCGCGGGGGGGCCGGGAGACCCAGTACTTC
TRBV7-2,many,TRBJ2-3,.,CASSYRGYNTDTQYF,TGTGCCAGCAGCTATAGGGGCTATAACACAGATACGCAGTATTTT
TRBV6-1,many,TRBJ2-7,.,CASTPAGAYEQYF,TGTGCCAGCACCCCCGCAGGAGCCTACGAGCAGTACTTC
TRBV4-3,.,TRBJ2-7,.,CASSQDKYPGYEQYF,TGCGCCAGCAGCCAAGATAAATATCCAGGCTACGAGCAGTACTTC
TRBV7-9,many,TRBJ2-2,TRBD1,CASSFGTDTGELFF,TGTGCCAGCAGCTTCGGGACAGACACCGGGGAGCTGTTTTTT
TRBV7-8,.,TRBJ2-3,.,CASNLSSGYTDTQYF,TGTGCCAGTAACTTATCCAGCGGATACACAGATACGCAGTATTTT
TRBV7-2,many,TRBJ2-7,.,CASSSTLGSSYEQYF,TGTGCCAGCAGCTCGACTCTAGGGTCCTCCTACGAGCAGTACTTC
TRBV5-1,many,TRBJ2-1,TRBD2,CASSFYGRVDYNEQFF,TGCGCCAGCAGCTTCTACGGGAGGGTCGACTACAATGAGCAGTTCTTC
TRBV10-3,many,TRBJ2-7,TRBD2,CATSGRGQIGSYEQYF,TGTGCCACCAGCGGGAGAGGCCAAATTGGCTCCTACGAGCAGTACTTC
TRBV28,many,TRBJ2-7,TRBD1,CASSPQPGTGPYEQYF,TGTGCCAGCAGTCCTCAACCCGGGACAGGTCCCTACGAGCAGTACTTC
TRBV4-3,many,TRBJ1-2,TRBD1,CASSQDPGQGIYGYTF,TGCGCCAGCAGCCAAGATCCCGGACAGGGGATTTATGGCTACACCTTC
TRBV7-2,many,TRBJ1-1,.,CASSLLGLNTEAFF,TGTGCCAGCAGCTTATTGGGTTTGAACACTGAAGCTTTCTTT
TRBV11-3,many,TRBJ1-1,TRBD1,CASNPPGQGLTEAFF,TGTGCCAGCAACCCGCCCGGACAGGGCCTGACTGAAGCTTTCTTT
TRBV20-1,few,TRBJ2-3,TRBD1,CSARSLTLTGGLIDTQYF,TGCAGTGCTAGATCCCTGACTCTGACAGGGGGTTTGATAGATACGCAGTATTTT
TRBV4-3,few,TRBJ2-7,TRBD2,CASSPYLRTSGRKSYEQYF,TGCGCCAGCAGCCCCTACTTACGGACTAGCGGGAGAAAATCCTACGAGCAGTACTTC
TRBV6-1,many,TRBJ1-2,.,CASTDRREAYGYTF,TGTGCCAGCACCGACCGGAGGGAAGCCTATGGCTACACCTTC
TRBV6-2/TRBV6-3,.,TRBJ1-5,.,CASRASGRLGQPQHF,TGTGCCAGCAGGGCTAGCGGGAGGCTTGGGCAGCCCCAGCATTTT
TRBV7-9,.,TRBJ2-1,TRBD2,CASRPRIAGGHEQFF,TGTGCCAGCAGACCACGTATAGCGGGAGGCCATGAGCAGTTCTTC
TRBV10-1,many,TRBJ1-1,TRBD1,CASSDPTGDNTEAFF,TGCGCCAGCAGTGATCCGACAGGGGACAACACTGAAGCTTTCTTT
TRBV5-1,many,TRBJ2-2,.,CASNLGLQGGELFF,TGCGCCAGCAACTTGGGCCTACAGGGCGGGGAGCTGTTTTTT
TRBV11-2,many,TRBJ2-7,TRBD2,CASASGFLEQYF,TGTGCCAGCGCTAGCGGGTTCCTCGAGCAGTACTTC
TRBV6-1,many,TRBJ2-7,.,CASSPAAEGFYEQYF,TGTGCCAGCAGCCCCGCCGCGGAGGGCTTCTACGAGCAGTACTTC
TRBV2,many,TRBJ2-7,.,CASSDGPGSYEQYF,TGTGCCAGCAGTGATGGACCAGGCTCCTACGAGCAGTACTTC
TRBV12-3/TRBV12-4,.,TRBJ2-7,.,CASSPEGQGIHEQYF,TGTGCCAGCTCTCCAGAGGGGCAGGGGATCCACGAGCAGTACTTC
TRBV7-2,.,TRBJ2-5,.,CASSSRKSGYPQETQYF,TGTGCCAGCAGCTCCCGAAAGAGCGGGTACCCCCAAGAGACCCAGTACTTC
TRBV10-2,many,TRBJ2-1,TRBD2,CASRRKGLAGGPRSYNEQFF,TGCGCCAGCCGGCGAAAAGGACTAGCGGGGGGGCCTAGATCCTACAATGAGCAGTTCTTC
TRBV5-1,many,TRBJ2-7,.,CASSYQGVDEQYF,TGCGCCAGCAGTTATCAGGGAGTGGACGAGCAGTACTTC
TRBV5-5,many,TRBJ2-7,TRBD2,CASSTGTSGYEQYF,TGTGCCAGCAGCACTGGGACTAGCGGTTACGAGCAGTACTTC
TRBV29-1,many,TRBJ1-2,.,CSVGARTLGYTF,TGCAGCGTTGGTGCCAGAACACTTGGCTACACCTTC
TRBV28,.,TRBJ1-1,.,CASRQDIRNTEAFF,TGTGCCAGCAGACAAGATATACGGAACACTGAAGCTTTCTTT
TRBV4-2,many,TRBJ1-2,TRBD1,CASSQDRGGRGGYTF,TGTGCCAGCAGCCAAGACAGGGGGGGGCGAGGAGGCTACACCTTC
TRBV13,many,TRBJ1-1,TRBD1,CASSHGQGAREAFF,TGTGCCAGCAGCCACGGACAGGGGGCGCGTGAAGCTTTCTTT
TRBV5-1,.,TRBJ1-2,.,CASSGRAPNYGYTF,TGCGCCAGCAGTGGAAGGGCCCCGAACTATGGCTACACCTTC
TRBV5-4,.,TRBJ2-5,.,CASSFPLASQETQYF,TGTGCCAGCAGCTTCCCGCTAGCGTCACAAGAGACCCAGTACTTC
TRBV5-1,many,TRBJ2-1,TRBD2,CASSPAGGSYNEQFF,TGTGCCAGCAGCCCGGCGGGAGGCTCCTACAATGAGCAGTTCTTC
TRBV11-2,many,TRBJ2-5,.,CASSLVYSQETQYF,TGTGCCAGCAGCTTAGTGTACAGCCAAGAGACCCAGTACTTC
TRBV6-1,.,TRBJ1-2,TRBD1,CASSDRTGYNYGYTF,TGTGCCAGCAGTGACAGGACAGGTTATAACTATGGCTACACCTTC
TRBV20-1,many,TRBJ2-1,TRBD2,CSAISWAGGNNEQFF,TGCAGTGCTATTTCGTGGGCGGGGGGTAACAATGAGCAGTTCTTC
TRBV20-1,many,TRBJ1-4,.,CSAQRDPNEKLFF,TGCAGTGCTCAAAGGGATCCTAATGAAAAACTGTTTTTT
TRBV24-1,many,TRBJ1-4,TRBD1,CATSDQDRGQRKLFF,TGTGCCACCAGTGATCAGGACAGGGGGCAGCGAAAACTGTTTTTT
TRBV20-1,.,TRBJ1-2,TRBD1,CSARDTYPGTENYGYTF,TGCAGTGCTAGAGACACGTACCCGGGGACAGAGAACTATGGCTACACCTTC
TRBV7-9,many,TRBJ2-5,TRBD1,CASSQDREMKTQYF,TGTGCCAGCAGCCAGGACAGGGAGATGAAGACCCAGTACTTC
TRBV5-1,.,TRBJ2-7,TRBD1,CASSEGGAGGEQYF,TGCGCCAGCAGCGAAGGGGGCGCGGGTGGAGAGCAGTACTTC